This T cell receptor (beta chain) was sequenced in a study of cytomegalovirus exposure and HLA in healthy donors. Study-wide results and limits: About 87% or about 30% of the time was how often most TCR beta V segments were productive, according to an earlier analysis. In a later analysis, TCR beta V- and J-gene trimming showed a link to a missense DCLRE1C variant.

There are 14 residues in the CDR3. CDR1 and CDR2 from the germline V gene are MNHNY and SVGAGI (reference sequence). Trimming cost V 6 bases and J 8 bases, with 19 bases left between them. Primers included in the PCR were 60 Vbeta and 13 Jbeta primers. Clones were read by immunoSEQ multiplex PCR, and TCRdb kept only the in-frame ones, dropping some. The table lists approximately 160,000 clones, less than 85% of them singletons. About this clone itself: Antigen specificity is unknown.

The genes are TRBV6-6 and TRBJ1-1, with D perhaps TRBD1 (6 bases). The clonotype originates from a man between 18 and 35 years old in good health and CMV-seronegative. Sequenced input: PBMCs. CDR3 protein: CASSSRTTGTEAFF. DNA for the CDR3: TGTGCCAGCAGCTCGCGAACAACAGGGACCGAAGCTTTCTTT.